The 32 T cell receptor beta chains presented below share a single source sample, sequenced in a study of radiation and T cells in renal cell carcinoma. Clones were read by immunoSEQ multiplex PCR, and TCRdb kept only the in-frame ones, dropping some. There are around 170,000 clones in the sample; about 85% occur only once, and approximately 10% lies in the top ten. As for time point: blood 4 weeks post-SBRT, at nephrectomy. Treatment indicated: 15 Gy SBRT to primary tumor, nephrectomy 4 weeks later. The sequenced sample was blood, obtained from a patient whose treatment included radiotherapy and nephrectomy. The receptor set was obtained from a woman in her fifties or sixties with renal cell carcinoma.

The chain recombines TRBV6-4 with TRBJ2-1; 10 positions agree with TRBD1. The junction had 12 bases not matched to a gene; V was cut back by 2 bases and J by 8 bases. The CDR3 is made up of 17 amino acids. Germline CDR1 MRHNA, CDR2 SNTAGT. As DNA, the CDR3 is TGTGCCAGCAGTGACACCGGGGACAGGGGCGATTACCATGAGCAGTTCTTC. As protein: CASSDTGDRGDYHEQFF.

The rearrangement uses TRBV6-6 and TRBJ2-7, with D maybe TRBD1 (6 bases). V shed 10 bases and J shed 3 bases, with 22 bases lying between them. The CDR3 sequence is 15 residues long. Germline V CDR1 and CDR2: MNHNY, SVGAGI (reference sequence). The CDR3 DNA reads as TGTGCCACCAACCCGAGGGGGAGAATTGGCTACGAGCAGTACTTC. It translates to CATNPRGRIGYEQYF.

J is TRBJ2-2 and V is TRBV7-2, with D maybe TRBD1 (6 bases). Germline CDR1 is SGHTA and CDR2 is FQGNSA. Trimming took off 5 bases at V and 4 bases at J, with 11 bases between the two ends. CDR3 length: 14 amino acids. The CDR3 nucleotides read TGTGCCAGCAGCCCCGAACAGGGCACCGGGGAGCTGTTTTTT. Translation gives CASSPEQGTGELFF.

A single count supports this clone. The chain employs TRBV15 and TRBJ1-4, with 10 bases fitting TRBD1. CDR1 and CDR2 from the germline V gene are LNHNV and YYDKDF (reference sequence). Unmatched junction bases numbered 15, after V lost 0 bases and J lost 8 bases. The CDR3 length is 19 residues. CDR3 nucleotides: TGTGCCACCAGCAGAGATATAAGGGACAGGGGTCGCTTGCGGGAAAAACTGTTTTTT. It is translated as CATSRDIRDRGRLREKLFF.

The CDR3 reads CASGRGLGAGETQYF. DNA of the CDR3: TGTGCCAGCGGCCGGGGGTTGGGGGCGGGAGAGACCCAGTACTTC. The chain carries TRBV6-1 and TRBJ2-5; possibly TRBD1 or TRBD2 for D (6 bases each). The CDR3 is 15 amino acids. The germline V gene encodes CDR1 MNHNS and CDR2 SASEGT. Trimming removed 8 bases at V and 4 bases at J, with 20 bases between.

The DNA of the CDR3 is TGTGCCAGCAGTAGCGGGGGCCACACAGATACGCAGTATTTT. This translates into CASSSGGHTDTQYF. The V call is TRBV2, the J call TRBJ2-3, with 8 bases matching TRBD2. Trimming at V came to 5 bases and at J to 2 bases, leaving 3 bases not matched to a gene. Germline values: CDR1 SNHLY, CDR2 FYNNEI. The CDR3 consists of 14 residues.

V is TRBV7-9 and J is TRBJ2-3; D unresolved. The length of the CDR3 is 12 residues. CDR1 is SEHNR and CDR2 is FQNEAQ in the germline V gene (reference sequence). With 4 bases removed from V and 2 bases from J, the gap between germline ends came to 4 bases. Here the CDR3 reads CASSSTTDTQYF. CDR3 DNA: TGTGCCAGCAGCTCGACCACAGATACGCAGTATTTT.

J is TRBJ1-3 and V is TRBV19, with TRBD1 as a possible D gene (6 bases). CDR1 is LNHDA and CDR2 is SQIVND in the germline V gene (reference sequence). The CDR3 consists of 15 residues. Trimming stripped 2 bases from V and 4 bases from J, with 12 bases between. The CDR3 spells CASSINREVGNTIYF. The CDR3 DNA sequence: TGTGCCAGTAGTATAAACAGGGAGGTCGGAAACACCATATATTTT.

This sequence joins TRBV12-5 and TRBJ2-7; 9 bases are a match to TRBD1. In germline, CDR1 is LGHNT, CDR2 FRNRAP. The CDR3 length is 20 residues. Unmatched junction bases numbered 21, after V lost 3 bases and J lost 3 bases. The CDR3 reads CASGFYSTQPTGTGIYEQYF. In nucleotides, the CDR3 is TGTGCTAGTGGTTTCTACTCCACGCAACCGACCGGGACAGGGATCTACGAGCAGTACTTC.

The chain is built from TRBV10-3 and TRBJ1-2, with TRBD1 identical over 7 bases. The CDR3 runs to 14 residues. In germline, CDR1 is ENHRY, CDR2 SYGVKD. Trimming removed 6 bases from V and 6 bases from J; junction bases left unmatched: 10. The CDR3 is CAISQAQDRDGYTF. The CDR3 DNA follows: TGTGCCATCAGCCAAGCCCAAGACAGGGATGGCTACACCTTC.

The J gene is TRBJ1-2, the V gene TRBV6-6, with TRBD1 identical over 8 bases. CDR1 is MNHNY and CDR2 is SVGAGI in the germline V gene (reference sequence). Unmatched junction bases numbered 2, after V lost 5 bases and J lost 6 bases. The CDR3 has 12 residues. The CDR3 loop reads CASSLDRDGYTF. The CDR3 bases are TGTGCCAGCAGTCTGGACAGGGATGGCTACACCTTC.

V is TRBV2 and J is TRBJ2-5; 10 bases fit TRBD2. Trimming at V came to 5 bases and at J to 5 bases, leaving 14 bases not matched to a gene. Germline V gives CDR1 SNHLY, CDR2 FYNNEI. The CDR3 contains 17 residues. Here the CDR3 reads CASSRAGGPSSSETQYF. The CDR3 DNA follows: TGTGCCAGCAGTCGAGCGGGGGGGCCTAGTAGTTCGGAGACCCAGTACTTC.

The chain is built from TRBV9 and TRBJ2-3; a possible D gene is TRBD1 (6 bases). This CDR3 has 15 amino acids. Germline V gives CDR1 SGDLS, CDR2 YYNGEE. Trimming stripped 1 base from V and 2 bases from J, with 11 bases between. The CDR3 DNA sequence: TGTGCCAGCAGCGTAAGGGGACAAACCACAGATACGCAGTATTTT. The encoded protein is CASSVRGQTTDTQYF.

V is TRBV5-5 and J is TRBJ2-7; D gene ambiguous. Germline lookup yields CDR1 SGHKS and CDR2 YYEKEE (reference sequence). Trimming took off 0 bases at V and 4 bases at J, with 14 bases between the two ends. The CDR3 has 15 amino acids. The CDR3 coding sequence is TGTGCCAGCAGCTTGGTGCATCAGGCTTCGTACGAGCAGTACTTC. Translation: CASSLVHQASYEQYF.

The V and J genes are TRBV29-1 and TRBJ2-3; no firm D call. In germline, CDR1 is SQVTM, CDR2 ANQGSEA. The CDR3 sequence is 10 residues long. The V gene lost 2 bases and the J gene lost 9 bases, with 6 bases spanning the gap. CDR3 residues: CSVEIGTQYF. The CDR3 region has the DNA TGCAGCGTTGAAATAGGGACGCAGTATTTT.

The J gene is TRBJ1-5, the V gene TRBV19; maybe TRBD1 (6 bases). The CDR3 has 16 residues. The V and J ends lost 5 bases and 0 bases respectively, with 14 bases between them. Looked up from germline, CDR1 is LNHDA and CDR2 is SQIVND (reference sequence). This CDR3 is CASSSGAGRSNQPQHF. The CDR3 region has the DNA TGTGCCAGTAGTTCAGGGGCAGGACGTAGCAATCAGCCCCAGCATTTT. The whole variable domain, filled in from reference TRBV19 and TRBJ1-5, reads DGGITQSPKYLFRKEGQNVTLSCEQNLNHDAMYWYRQDPGQGLRLIYYSQIVNDFQKGDIAEGYSVSREKKESFPLTVTSAQKNPTAFYLCASSSGAGRSNQPQHFGDGTRLSIL.

The rearrangement joins TRBV7-8 to TRBJ1-5; the match to TRBD1 covers 12 bases. CDR1 and CDR2 from the germline V gene are SGHVS and FQNEAQ. The ends lost 5 bases at V and 9 bases at J; junction bases unmatched: 20. This CDR3 has 19 residues. CDR3 amino acids: CASSPGPGQGASIGGPQHF. The CDR3 bases are TGTGCCAGCAGCCCAGGTCCGGGACAGGGGGCGTCAATAGGGGGGCCCCAGCATTTT.

This sequence joins TRBV6-6 and TRBJ2-7; the match to TRBD1 covers 8 bases. Germline-derived CDR1 and CDR2 are MNHNY and SVGAGI (reference sequence). The CDR3 consists of 15 residues. After removal of 4 bases from V and 1 base from J, the junction contained 6 bases not matched to a gene. The CDR3 DNA sequence: TGTGCCAGCAGTTTTTTGCAGGGGGCGTCCTACGAGCAGTACTTC. Its protein product is CASSFLQGASYEQYF.

The gene calls are TRBV7-9 and TRBJ1-6; 8 bases line up with TRBD1. CDR3 size: 15 residues. From germline, CDR1 is SEHNR and CDR2 FQNEAQ (reference sequence). The V gene end was trimmed by 10 bases and the J gene end by 9 bases; junction bases not matched to a gene: 14. The CDR3 spells CATPRNRQGSSPLHF. CDR3 sequence (DNA): TGTGCCACCCCCCGAAACCGACAGGGGAGTTCACCCCTCCACTTT. Full variable domain (outside the CDR3, taken from reference TRBV7-9 and TRBJ1-6): DTGVSQNPRHKITKRGQNVTFRCDPISEHNRLYWYRQTLGQGPEFLTYFQNEAQLEKSRLLSDRFSAERPKGSFSTLEIQRTEQGDSAMYLCATPRNRQGSSPLHFGNGTRLTVT.

This chain joins TRBV2 and TRBJ2-7; D unclear. This CDR3 has 14 amino acids. Germline loops: CDR1 SNHLY, CDR2 FYNNEI. The V end lost 5 bases, the J end lost 5 bases, and 16 bases lay between the germline ends. CDR3: CASSRPLVGNEQYF. Here the CDR3 DNA reads TGTGCCAGCAGTCGACCCCTAGTCGGAAACGAGCAGTACTTC.

The rearrangement uses TRBV9 and TRBJ1-6; D may be TRBD1 (6 bases). The CDR3 runs 15 residues. Trimming removed 0 bases from V and 14 bases from J, with 18 bases in between. The V gene's germline CDR1 is SGDLS and CDR2 YYNGEE. The CDR3 region is CASSVDDRPPGSLHF. In DNA, the CDR3 is TGTGCCAGCAGCGTAGACGACAGGCCTCCGGGATCCCTCCACTTT.

This clone was seen once. This chain joins TRBV6-6 and TRBJ2-7; D assignment may be TRBD1 or TRBD2 (5 bases each). V was trimmed by 4 bases and J by 2 bases, leaving 15 bases between them. This CDR3 is 15 amino acids long. The germline V gene encodes CDR1 MNHNY and CDR2 SVGAGI (reference sequence). Here the CDR3 reads CASSWGSIETYEQYF. Here the CDR3 DNA reads TGTGCCAGCAGTTGGGGGTCGATCGAGACCTACGAGCAGTACTTC.

The CDR3 DNA is TGCGCCAGCAGCTCATATCTAGGGACTAGTCGTAACATTCAGTACTTC. Amino acids: CASSSYLGTSRNIQYF. The chain carries TRBV5-1 and TRBJ2-4; 8 positions match TRBD2. V dropped 3 bases and J dropped 7; count of bases not matched to a gene: 12. CDR3 length equals 16 residues. Germline V gene sequence: CDR1 SGHRS, CDR2 YFSETQ.

V is TRBV18 and J is TRBJ1-2; D not resolved. The CDR3 totals 14 residues. Trimming removed 0 bases from V and 4 bases from J, with 9 bases in between. Germline CDR1 KGHSH, CDR2 LQKENI. Here the CDR3 DNA reads TGTGCCAGCTCACCACCGAACAGATTCTATGGCTACACCTTC. Translation: CASSPPNRFYGYTF.

The chain uses TRBV11-2 and TRBJ2-3; D gene uncertain. Germline V gene data show CDR1 as SGHAT and CDR2 as FQNNGV. V lost 5 bases and J lost 6, with 21 bases in between. This CDR3 region has 16 residues. CDR3 DNA: TGTGCCAGCAGCGCCAGATACAACGGAGTGTTTGATACGCAGTATTTT. Encoded protein: CASSARYNGVFDTQYF.

The genes are TRBV23-1 and TRBJ2-7, with 8 bases fitting TRBD2. TRBV23-1 is an open reading frame, and its role is uncertain. The CDR3 runs to 14 residues. V lost 6 bases, J lost 6 bases, and 10 bases stayed unmatched. CDR3 sequence: CASSRGTRFCEQYF. CDR3 coding DNA: TGCGCCAGCAGCCGTGGGACTAGATTCTGCGAGCAGTACTTC.

This clone came up a few times. CDR3 in DNA: TGTGCCAGCAGTGGTACAGGGGCAAATTCACCCCTCCACTTT. Amino acids: CASSGTGANSPLHF. This sequence joins TRBV2 and TRBJ1-6; 7 bases are a match to TRBD1. The CDR3 has 14 residues. CDR1 SNHLY and CDR2 FYNNEI come from the germline V gene. With V trimmed by 4 bases and J by 7 bases, 4 bases remained unmatched.

The genes are TRBV19 and TRBJ1-2, with D maybe TRBD1 (6 bases). Looked up from germline, CDR1 is LNHDA and CDR2 is SQIVND (reference sequence). The CDR3 is 15 amino acids. Trimming removed 5 bases from V and 6 bases from J, with 19 bases in between. The CDR3 loop reads CASSRTLTGLDGYTF. The CDR3 coding sequence is TGTGCCAGTAGTCGAACCCTTACAGGGTTAGATGGCTACACCTTC.

The chain is built from TRBV18 and TRBJ2-2; TRBD1 might be the D (6 bases). Per germline, CDR1 KGHSH and CDR2 LQKENI. The CDR3 has 16 amino acids. The V end lost 0 bases, the J end lost 2 bases, and 10 bases lay between the germline ends. CDR3 bases: TGTGCCAGCTCACCACCAGACAGGTTAAACACCGGGGAGCTGTTTTTT. Residues: CASSPPDRLNTGELFF.

The rearrangement uses TRBV5-1 and TRBJ2-7; no clear D. Per the germline V gene, CDR1 is SGHRS and CDR2 is YFSETQ. The V gene lost 5 bases and the J gene lost 5 bases, with 14 bases spanning the gap. The CDR3 runs 13 residues. This CDR3 reads CASSSRVDNEQYF. CDR3 DNA: TGCGCCAGCAGTTCTAGGGTGGATAACGAGCAGTACTTC.

This clone was observed a single time. This chain connects TRBV12-5 to TRBJ1-5, with D possibly matching TRBD1 (5 bases). Trimming pared 3 bases from V and 4 bases from J, leaving 16 bases between. Per the germline V gene, CDR1 is LGHNT and CDR2 is FRNRAP. The CDR3 has 16 amino acids. CDR3 in amino acids: CASGFQGPGLNQPQHF. For the CDR3, the DNA is TGTGCTAGTGGTTTTCAGGGCCCAGGGCTAAATCAGCCCCAGCATTTT.

V gene TRBV10-3 combines with J gene TRBJ1-6; TRBD1 agrees at 8 bases. V gave up 11 bases and J gave up 7 bases; unmatched junction bases: 7. This CDR3 is built from 13 residues. Germline V CDR1 and CDR2: ENHRY, SYGVKD. The CDR3 region has the DNA TGTGCCTCCAGGGGACAGGAAAATTCACCCCTCCACTTT. It codes for CASRGQENSPLHF.